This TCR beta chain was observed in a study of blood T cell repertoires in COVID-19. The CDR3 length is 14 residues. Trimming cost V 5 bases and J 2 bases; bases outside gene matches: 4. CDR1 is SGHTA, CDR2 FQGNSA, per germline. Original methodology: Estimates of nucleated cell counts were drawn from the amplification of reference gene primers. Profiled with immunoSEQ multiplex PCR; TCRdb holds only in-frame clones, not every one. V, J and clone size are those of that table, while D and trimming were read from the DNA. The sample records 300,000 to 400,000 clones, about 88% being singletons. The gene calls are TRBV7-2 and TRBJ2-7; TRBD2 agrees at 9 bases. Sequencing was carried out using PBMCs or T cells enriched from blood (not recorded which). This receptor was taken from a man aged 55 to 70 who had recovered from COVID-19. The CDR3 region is CASSNSGSPYEQYF. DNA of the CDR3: TGTGCCAGCAGCAATAGCGGGAGCCCCTACGAGCAGTACTTC. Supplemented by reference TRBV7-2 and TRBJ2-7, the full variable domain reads GAGVSQSPSNKVTEKGKDVELRCDPISGHTALYWYRQSLGQGLEFLIYFQGNSAPDKSGLPSDRFSAERTGGSVSTLTIQRTQQEDSAVYLCASSNSGSPYEQYFGPGTRLTVT.